This TCR beta chain is drawn from a study of blood T cell repertoires in COVID-19. The V and J ends lost 5 bases and 8 bases, in that order; junction bases with no gene match: 12. CDR1 and CDR2 from the germline V gene are SGHTA and FQGNSA. The CDR3 consists of 15 residues. In its sample, this clone was seen once. Repertoires were generated with immunoSEQ multiplex PCR, while TCRdb's copy carries only in-frame clones and drops some. Here the sample spans 230,000 or so clones, roughly 85% being singletons. The sequenced sample was PBMCs or T cells enriched from blood (not recorded which). The V call is TRBV7-2, the J call TRBJ1-2; 9 bases fit TRBD1. The clonotype comes from a woman in her thirties or forties with acute COVID-19. CDR3 nucleotides: TGTGCCAGCAGCAGAGGGGACAGGGTGTCGTACGGCTACACCTTC. It yields the protein CASSRGDRVSYGYTF.